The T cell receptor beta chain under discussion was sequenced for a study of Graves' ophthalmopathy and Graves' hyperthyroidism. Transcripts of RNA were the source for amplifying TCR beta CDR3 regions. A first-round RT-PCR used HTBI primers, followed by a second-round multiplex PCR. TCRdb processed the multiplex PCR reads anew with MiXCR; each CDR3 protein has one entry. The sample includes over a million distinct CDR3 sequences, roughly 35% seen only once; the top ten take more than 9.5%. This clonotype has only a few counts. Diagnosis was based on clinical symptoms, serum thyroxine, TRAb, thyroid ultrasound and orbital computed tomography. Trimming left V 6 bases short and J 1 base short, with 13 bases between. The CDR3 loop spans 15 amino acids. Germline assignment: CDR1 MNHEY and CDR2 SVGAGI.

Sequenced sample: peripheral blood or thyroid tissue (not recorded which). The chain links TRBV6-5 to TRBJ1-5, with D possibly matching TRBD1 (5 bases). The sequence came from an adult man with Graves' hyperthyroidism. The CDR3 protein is CASSRDSFSNQPQHF. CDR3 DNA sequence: TGTGCCAGCAGCAGAGACAGTTTCAGCAATCAGCCCCAGCATTTT.